This T cell receptor beta chain is drawn from a study of OX40 agonist ivuxolimab in advanced cancers. On the study more broadly: Therapy given before enrollment (anti-PD-1, anti-PD-L1 or anti-CTLA-4) was allowed, and over 35% had some. Study-wide results and limits: At 0.1 to 3.0 mg/kg, clonal expansion of CD4+ and CD8+ blood T cells had occurred by week 6.

In its sample, this clone was seen once. Its antigen is undetermined. Per the germline V gene, CDR1 is LNHNV and CDR2 is YYDKDF (reference sequence). This CDR3 is built from 15 residues. Trimming stripped 2 bases from V and 1 base from J, with 8 bases between. Generated by immunoSEQ multiplex PCR, the TCRdb table keeps only in-frame clones and is missing some. Among about 34,000 clones listed, about nine tenths were seen once. The material sequenced was CD4+ or CD8+ T cells sorted from blood, taken in a trial of the OX40 agonist ivuxolimab. The rearrangement uses TRBV15 and TRBJ1-4; D unclear. This receptor was obtained from an adult with an advanced solid tumor such as melanoma, head and neck, liver or kidney cancer. DNA for the CDR3: TGTGCCACCAGCAGACCTCTTAGAACTAATGAAAAACTGTTTTTT. It codes for CATSRPLRTNEKLFF.